What follows describes a single T cell receptor beta chain. The target antigen is unknown. This entry comes from a study of graft-versus-host responses after intestinal transplantation. Findings and caveats of the study: GvH clones turned up in recipient marrow; some had shown up first in ileum or blood.

Sequenced by immunoSEQ multiplex PCR; TCRdb stores in-frame clones only, minus some. This table has 60,000 or so clones, around 90% appearing once. This receptor was taken from a human patient who received an intestinal transplant, so some T cells may come from the graft donor. Sequenced material: PBMCs, taken roughly 120 days after intestinal transplantation.

The CDR3 reads CASSFRDEQYF. In DNA form, the CDR3 reads TGTGCCAGCAGTTTTAGGGACGAGCAGTACTTC. The rearrangement links TRBV27 to TRBJ2-7; D call uncertain. Between the trimmed V and J ends, which lost 3 bases and 5 bases, there was a span of 5 bases. This CDR3 is 11 amino acids long. Looked up from germline, CDR1 is MNHEY and CDR2 is SMNVEV (reference sequence).